Included here is one T cell receptor beta chain sequence, with context. Its antigen is not known. This specimen includes other DNA sequences encoding the same CDR3. The data are from a study of T cell responses to AZD1222 COVID-19 vaccine. Study-wide results and limits: Spike regions recognized by vaccine-associated CD4 TCRs spanned the protein, led by 160-218 and 743-854. Females outnumbered males among donors, who were mostly white British; clonal diversity was possibly underestimated. The reported proportion of spike-specific TCRs targeting unmutated variant regions was nearly half.

The CDR3 is made up of 13 amino acids. V was pared by 4 bases and J by 5 bases, with 9 bases between. Looked up from germline, CDR1 is SGHRS and CDR2 is YFSETQ. Method: immunoSEQ multiplex PCR; TCRdb's copy keeps in-frame clones and lacks some. This table has about 210,000 clones, about 94% appearing once. The genes are TRBV5-1 and TRBJ2-2; perhaps TRBD2 as D (5 bases). The receptor was derived from an adult who received the MenACWY meningococcal vaccine as a control. This specimen was peripheral blood, taken 28 days after the second dose of the MenACWY control vaccine. In nucleotides, the CDR3 is TGCGCCAGCAGCCCCCGAGGGACCGGGGAGCTGTTTTTT. Translating gives CASSPRGTGELFF.